A selection of T cell receptor beta chains follows, all from one sample in a study of shared clonotypes between healthy human individuals. This table comes from immunoSEQ multiplex PCR, and its TCRdb copy is limited to in-frame clones, with some not included. Of around 980,000 clones listed, around 82% are singletons. Sequencing input: memory CD4+ T cells from PBMCs. The receptors stem from a man aged 18-30 years in good health. Some clones in this sample may be carry-over from other donors' samples. CDR3s include the opening cysteine and the closing phenylalanine or tryptophan. D genes are given only for firm matches. Clone size is stated in some rows and not others, as once, few, many or a class when expanded.

cdr3_nt,cdr3_aa,v_call,j_call,clone_size,d_call
TGCGCCAGCAGCTTGGGGGGAGGCCAAGCCAAAAACATTCAGTACTTC,CASSLGGGQAKNIQYF,TRBV5-1,TRBJ2-4,-,-
TGTGCCAGCAGCAGACTAGCGGGTAATACCGGGGAGCTGTTTTTT,CASSRLAGNTGELFF,TRBV6-4,TRBJ2-2,-,TRBD2
TGTGCCAGCAGCTTTAAGAACAGGGGAGGAAACACCATATATTTT,CASSFKNRGGNTIYF,TRBV5-6,TRBJ1-3,few,TRBD1
TGTGCCAGCAGCGGGACACCCCGAGGGGAGCTGTTTTTT,CASSGTPRGELFF,TRBV11-2,TRBJ2-2,-,-
TGCGCCAGCAGCCAAGTCTCTGGAAACACCATATATTTT,CASSQVSGNTIYF,TRBV4-1,TRBJ1-3,-,-
TGTGCCAGCAGCAAAGCTTGCGCAGGGGGTCCCCCTCGGGGCAAAAACATTCAGTACTTC,CASSKACAGGPPRGKNIQYF,TRBV21-1,TRBJ2-4,-,-
TGTGCCAGCGGGCGGGCCTACACAGATACGCAGTATTTT,CASGRAYTDTQYF,TRBV5-4,TRBJ2-3,-,-
TGTGCCAGCAGCCCTCCGACAGGGGGCAATCAGCCCCAGCATTTT,CASSPPTGGNQPQHF,TRBV28,TRBJ1-5,few,TRBD1
TGTGCCAGCAGTGTTCAGGGCGTGGAGACTGAAGCTTTCTTT,CASSVQGVETEAFF,TRBV2,TRBJ1-1,many,-
TGCGCCAGCAGCTTTTCCACGCCCTACGAGCAGTACTTC,CASSFSTPYEQYF,TRBV5-1,TRBJ2-7,-,-
TGTGCCAGCAGCGGGACAGTGACCGGGGAGCTGTTTTTT,CASSGTVTGELFF,TRBV9,TRBJ2-2,-,-
TGTGCCAGCAGCTGGGGGACCTACGAGCAGTACTTC,CASSWGTYEQYF,TRBV5-6,TRBJ2-7,-,-
TGTGCCAGCAGGGACAGAGGTCGGGAGCAGTACTTC,CASRDRGREQYF,TRBV2,TRBJ2-7,once,-
TGTGCCAGCAGTTTGATGGACTTCTACGAGCAGTACTTC,CASSLMDFYEQYF,TRBV28,TRBJ2-7,-,-
TGTGCCAGCAGTGAAGTGGCTAGCGGGAGTCCGCAGGGTGTGCAGTTCTTC,CASSEVASGSPQGVQFF,TRBV2,TRBJ2-1,-,TRBD2
TGTGCCAGCAGCTTCGACAGGGGTAGCACAGATACGCAGTATTTT,CASSFDRGSTDTQYF,TRBV28,TRBJ2-3,-,TRBD1
TGTGCCAGCAGAACAAAAAAAGGAAGGTCCTACAATGAGCAGTTCTTC,CASRTKKGRSYNEQFF,TRBV28,TRBJ2-1,-,-
TGTGCCAGCGGGGTCAGCGACAAAAACTACGAGCAGTACTTC,CASGVSDKNYEQYF,TRBV5-4,TRBJ2-7,once,-
TGTGCCTGGAGGATTCAGGGGGGGAACACCGGGGAGCTGTTTTTT,CAWRIQGGNTGELFF,TRBV30,TRBJ2-2,-,-
TGTGCCAGCAGCACGGGACAGGGCTTCTACGAGCAGTACTTC,CASSTGQGFYEQYF,TRBV11-2,TRBJ2-7,-,TRBD1
TGTGCCAGTAGTAAGACAGTTTCGAATGACATTCAGTACTTC,CASSKTVSNDIQYF,TRBV19,TRBJ2-4,-,-
TGTGCCAGCAGCTTAGGGTTGTCTGGAAACACCATATATTTT,CASSLGLSGNTIYF,TRBV7-9,TRBJ1-3,-,-
TGTGCCAGCAGCCCGACTCCAGGGGGCAGGGATCAGCCCCAGCATTTT,CASSPTPGGRDQPQHF,TRBV6-6,TRBJ1-5,-,TRBD1
TGTGCCAGCAGTTTATCAGGGCTAGCGACAGATACGCAGTATTTT,CASSLSGLATDTQYF,TRBV27,TRBJ2-3,few,-
TGTGCCAGCAGGCTGACGAACATGAACACTGAAGCTTTCTTT,CASRLTNMNTEAFF,TRBV6-1,TRBJ1-1,-,-